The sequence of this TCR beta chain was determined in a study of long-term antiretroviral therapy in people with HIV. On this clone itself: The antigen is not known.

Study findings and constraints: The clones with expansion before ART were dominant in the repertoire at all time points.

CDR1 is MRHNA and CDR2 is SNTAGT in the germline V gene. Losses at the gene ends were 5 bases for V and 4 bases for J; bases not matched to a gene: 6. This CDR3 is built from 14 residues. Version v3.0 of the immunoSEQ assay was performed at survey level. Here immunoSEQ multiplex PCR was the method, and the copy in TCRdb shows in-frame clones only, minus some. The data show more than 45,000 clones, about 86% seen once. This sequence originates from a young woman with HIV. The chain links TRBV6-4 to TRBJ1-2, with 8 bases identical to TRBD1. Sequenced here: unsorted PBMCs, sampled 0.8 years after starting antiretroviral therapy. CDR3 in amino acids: CASSSGTGAYGYTF. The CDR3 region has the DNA TGTGCCAGCAGTTCCGGGACAGGAGCCTATGGCTACACCTTC.